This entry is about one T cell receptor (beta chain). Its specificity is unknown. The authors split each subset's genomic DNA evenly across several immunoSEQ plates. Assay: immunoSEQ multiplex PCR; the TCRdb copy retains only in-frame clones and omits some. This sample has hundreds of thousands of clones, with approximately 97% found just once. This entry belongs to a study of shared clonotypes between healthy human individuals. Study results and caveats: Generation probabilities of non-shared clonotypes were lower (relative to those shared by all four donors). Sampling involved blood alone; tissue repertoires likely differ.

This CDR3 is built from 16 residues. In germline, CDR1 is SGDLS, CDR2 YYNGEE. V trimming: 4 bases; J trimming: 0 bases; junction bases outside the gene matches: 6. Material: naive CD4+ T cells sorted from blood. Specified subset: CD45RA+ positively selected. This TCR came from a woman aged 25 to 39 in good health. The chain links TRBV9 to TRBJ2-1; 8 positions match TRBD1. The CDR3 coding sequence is TGTGCCAGCAGCCCCAGGGGGCAGAGCTCCTACAATGAGCAGTTCTTC. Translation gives CASSPRGQSSYNEQFF.